The 22 T cell receptor beta chains below come from one sample, sequenced in a study of blood T cell repertoires in COVID-19. Measured with immunoSEQ multiplex PCR; TCRdb has only the in-frame clones, and not every one. The table records some 270,000 clones, about 82% of them present only once. Sample: peripheral blood. The receptors derive from a woman of 80 years or more with COVID-19, enrolled during active disease.

The genes are TRBV4-3 and TRBJ2-2; a possible D gene is TRBD2 (7 bases). V was trimmed by 5 bases and J by 5 bases, leaving 15 bases between them. This CDR3 spans 15 amino acids. From germline, CDR1 is LGHNA and CDR2 YSLEER. The CDR3 region has the DNA TGCGCCAGCAGCGATTGGGGGGGCCGGACCGGGGAGCTGTTTTTT. Its translation: CASSDWGGRTGELFF.

This clone was seen a handful of times. The CDR3 DNA is TGTGCCAGCTCACAATCCAGGGACTTGAGCGGCTACACCTTC. Encoded protein: CASSQSRDLSGYTF. The V gene is TRBV18, the J gene TRBJ1-2; tentatively, D is TRBD1 (5 bases). Germline V gives CDR1 KGHSH, CDR2 LQKENI. V was shortened by 4 bases and J by 8 bases, with 17 bases between the two germline ends. The CDR3 has 14 residues.

The chain recombines TRBV6-4 with TRBJ1-4, with D perhaps TRBD1 (6 bases). Trimming took 2 bases from V and 1 from J, leaving 11 bases between them. This CDR3 is 16 amino acids long. Germline CDR1 is MRHNA and CDR2 is SNTAGT. CDR3 protein: CASSDSGQLTNEKLFF. The DNA for the CDR3 is TGTGCCAGCAGTGACAGTGGACAGCTAACTAATGAAAAACTGTTTTTT.

The gene calls are TRBV7-8 and TRBJ1-2; 7 positions match TRBD1. The CDR3 is made up of 16 amino acids. The V and J ends lost 5 bases and 6 bases, in that order; junction bases with no gene match: 15. Germline CDR1 reads SGHVS; CDR2 reads FQNEAQ. CDR3 sequence: CASSSVGLMGQNGYTF. DNA of the CDR3: TGTGCCAGCAGCAGCGTGGGCCTTATGGGACAGAATGGCTACACCTTC.

J is TRBJ2-3 and V is TRBV5-1, with D possibly matching TRBD2 (5 bases). With 4 bases removed from V and 0 bases from J, the gap between germline ends came to 12 bases. Germline lookup yields CDR1 SGHRS and CDR2 YFSETQ. This CDR3 region has 15 residues. The CDR3 loop is CASSISGTSTDTQYF. The CDR3 bases are TGCGCCAGCAGCATATCGGGAACTAGCACAGATACGCAGTATTTT.

The V call is TRBV7-2, the J call TRBJ2-5, with D possibly matching TRBD2 (6 bases). Germline CDR1 and CDR2: SGHTA and FQGNSA. Trimming cost V 6 bases and J 0 bases, with 11 bases left between them. The CDR3 has 14 amino acids. The CDR3 here is CASRLRDYQETQYF. CDR3 sequence (DNA): TGTGCCAGCAGACTCCGGGACTACCAAGAGACCCAGTACTTC.

CDR3: CASSLTGLGTEAFF. The CDR3 DNA reads TGCGCCAGCAGCTTGACAGGATTGGGCACTGAAGCTTTCTTT. V and J are TRBV5-1 and TRBJ1-1; possibly TRBD1 for D (5 bases). The germline V and J ends were trimmed by 1 base and 4 bases, with 11 bases remaining between them. The CDR3 totals 14 residues. CDR1 SGHRS and CDR2 YFSETQ come from the germline V gene.

This clone was counted a few times. The chain employs TRBV28 and TRBJ1-6; perhaps TRBD1 as D (6 bases). This CDR3 region has 14 residues. V was cut by 5 bases and J by 10 bases, with 15 bases left in between. Germline assignment: CDR1 MDHEN and CDR2 SYDVKM. The CDR3 sequence is CASSPTGLGSPLHF. Here the CDR3 DNA reads TGTGCCAGCAGTCCCACAGGGTTAGGGTCACCCCTCCACTTT.

V and J are TRBV28 and TRBJ2-5; 10 positions match TRBD1. Per germline, CDR1 MDHEN and CDR2 SYDVKM. V gave up 5 bases and J gave up 1 base; unmatched junction bases: 7. This CDR3 is built from 16 residues. Written as DNA, the CDR3 is TGTGCCAGCAGTCCGCGACAGGGGGCGGGCCAAGAGACCCAGTACTTC. As protein: CASSPRQGAGQETQYF.

V and J are TRBV6-2 or TRBV6-3 and TRBJ2-2, with a possible D match to TRBD1 (6 bases). Trimming took 5 bases from V and 7 from J, leaving 17 bases between them. Germline V CDR1 and CDR2: MNHEY, SVGEGT. The CDR3 has 15 residues. The CDR3 nucleotides read TGTGCCAGCAGTAGAAAGCTACAGGGCGTCGGGGAGCTGTTTTTT. This codes for CASSRKLQGVGELFF.

The DNA for the CDR3 is TGTGCCAGCAGTGAACTGGCAGGCGTTAACTATGGCTACACCTTC. Translation gives CASSELAGVNYGYTF. The chain couples TRBV2 to TRBJ1-2; D not certain. The CDR3 totals 15 residues. The V gene lost 2 bases and the J gene lost 1 base, with 11 bases spanning the gap. Germline V gene data show CDR1 as SNHLY and CDR2 as FYNNEI.

V gene TRBV19 combines with J gene TRBJ2-2; tentatively, D is TRBD2 (5 bases). The CDR3 totals 12 residues. V dropped 5 bases and J dropped 8 bases, with 9 bases sitting between them. Germline V gives CDR1 LNHDA, CDR2 SQIVND (reference sequence). CDR3 coding DNA: TGTGCCAGTAGTGCGGGCGGGGGGGAGCTGTTTTTT. It encodes CASSAGGGELFF. Using reference TRBV19 and TRBJ2-2 for the parts outside the CDR3, the full variable domain is DGGITQSPKYLFRKEGQNVTLSCEQNLNHDAMYWYRQDPGQGLRLIYYSQIVNDFQKGDIAEGYSVSREKKESFPLTVTSAQKNPTAFYLCASSAGGGELFFGEGSRLTVL.

In this sample, this clone turned up a few times. V is TRBV5-1 and J is TRBJ2-2, with D unresolved. The CDR3 has 14 amino acids. Germline lookup yields CDR1 SGHRS and CDR2 YFSETQ. V was shortened by 0 bases and J by 2 bases, with 5 bases between the two germline ends. CDR3: CASSLGGNTGELFF. The CDR3 region has the DNA TGCGCCAGCAGCTTGGGAGGCAACACCGGGGAGCTGTTTTTT.

For this clone: Other DNA sequences in this sample translate to the same CDR3. The rearrangement uses TRBV19 and TRBJ1-5; 9 bases agree with TRBD1. After removal of 5 bases from V and 0 bases from J, the junction contained 8 bases not matched to a gene. This CDR3 has 17 residues. The germline gives CDR1 LNHDA, CDR2 SQIVND (reference sequence). CDR3 bases: TGTGCCAGTAGTCCCCGGACAGGGGCTTATAGCAATCAGCCCCAGCATTTT. It translates to CASSPRTGAYSNQPQHF.

The rearrangement uses TRBV6-5 and TRBJ1-1; perhaps TRBD1 as D (6 bases). Trimming shortened V by 7 bases and J by 1 base, and 13 bases separated the two germline ends. The V gene's germline CDR1 is MNHEY and CDR2 SVGAGI. The CDR3 is 14 amino acids. CDR3 sequence: CASKGVTGNTEAFF. CDR3 DNA sequence: TGTGCCAGCAAGGGGGTAACCGGGAACACTGAAGCTTTCTTT.

This chain uses TRBV29-1 with TRBJ2-2; 7 nucleotides match TRBD1. The germline V gene has CDR1 SQVTM and CDR2 ANQGSEA. CDR3 length: 14 amino acids. V lost 6 bases to trimming and J lost 5 bases; unmatched junction nucleotides: 9. The CDR3 nucleotides are TGCAGCGTGGCCCGGACAGGACGGACCGGGGAGCTGTTTTTT. Encoded protein: CSVARTGRTGELFF.

This chain joins TRBV2 and TRBJ2-1, with D perhaps TRBD1 (5 bases). Deletions cut 6 bases from V and 10 bases from J, with 13 bases between. CDR1 SNHLY and CDR2 FYNNEI come from the germline V gene. CDR3 length: 12 amino acids. The CDR3 protein is CASRPQDREQFF. CDR3 in DNA: TGTGCCAGCAGACCACAGGATAGGGAGCAGTTCTTC.

The CDR3 sequence: CASSYEVRGHYGYTF. The CDR3 nucleotides read TGTGCCAGCAGTTACGAAGTCAGGGGGCACTATGGCTACACCTTC. The V and J genes are TRBV6-2 or TRBV6-3 and TRBJ1-2, with TRBD1 identical over 8 bases. Germline values: CDR1 MNHEY, CDR2 SVGEGT. The ends lost 2 bases at V and 3 bases at J; junction bases unmatched: 5. This CDR3 spans 15 amino acids.

The V and J genes are TRBV24-1 and TRBJ2-1; TRBD2 matches 11 bases. The length of the CDR3 is 14 residues. CDR1 KGHDR and CDR2 SFDVKD come from the germline V gene. Trimming cost V 9 bases and J 6 bases; bases outside gene matches: 6. The CDR3 nucleotides are TGTGCCACCTCCCTAGCGGGGGGCGGCAATGAGCAGTTCTTC. Translating it yields CATSLAGGGNEQFF.

V usage is TRBV28 and J usage is TRBJ2-1, with a tentative D call TRBD2 (5 bases). This CDR3 contains 15 residues. V was shortened by 3 bases and J by 2 bases, with 11 bases between the two germline ends. Looked up from germline, CDR1 is MDHEN and CDR2 is SYDVKM. The CDR3, as DNA: TGTGCCAGCAGTTTTTTCGAGCGGACCTACAATGAGCAGTTCTTC. Translated: CASSFFERTYNEQFF.

The rearrangement uses TRBV7-9 and TRBJ2-2; no reliable D call. Germline assignment: CDR1 SEHNR and CDR2 FQNEAQ (reference sequence). CDR3 length equals 12 residues. V was shortened by 2 bases and J by 6 bases, with 4 bases between the two germline ends. CDR3 loop: CASSLTSGELFF. CDR3 bases: TGTGCCAGCAGCTTAACATCCGGGGAGCTGTTTTTT.

The chain recombines TRBV7-2 with TRBJ1-6; D remains unclear. CDR1 and CDR2 (germline): SGHTA, FQGNSA. V lost 3 bases and J 10 bases, leaving 10 bases between the germline ends. This CDR3 comprises 13 residues. CDR3 protein: CASSLNSPSPLHF. The CDR3 region has the DNA TGTGCCAGCAGCTTGAACAGCCCCTCACCCCTCCACTTT.